This T cell receptor (beta chain) was identified during a study of PD-1 blockade in classical Hodgkin lymphoma. Broader study findings: Compared with healthy donors, newly diagnosed patients reportedly showed lower baseline TCR diversity.

Profiled with immunoSEQ multiplex PCR; TCRdb holds only in-frame clones, not every one. The sample comprises tens of thousands of clones, more than 90% of which are singletons, and 0.4% to 0.5% rests with the top ten. Time point meaning: newly diagnosed, previously untreated cHL patient sample. Magnetic negative selection purified CD4+ T cells from thawed PBMCs. This CDR3 contains 14 residues. CDR1 SNHLY and CDR2 FYNNEI come from the germline V gene. The ends were cut back, 8 bases at V and 0 bases at J, with 12 bases in the middle. Note on this clone: Its cognate antigen is unknown.

This chain connects TRBV2 to TRBJ2-3, with D unclear. This TCR was recovered from a human donor with classical Hodgkin lymphoma. What was sequenced was CD4+ T cells from blood. CDR3 DNA sequence: TGTGCCAGCGGTAGTCTAGTAAGCACAGATACGCAGTATTTT. It codes for CASGSLVSTDTQYF.